Presented here are 26 T cell receptor beta chains from one specimen sequenced in a study of a mutant IDH1 vaccine in newly diagnosed glioma. Noted time point: week 23, last vaccination. Doses consisted of 300 ug of mutant IDH1 20-mer peptide each, paired with topical imiquimod. The antigens these receptors bind are not known. Sequenced by immunoSEQ multiplex PCR; TCRdb stores in-frame clones only, minus some. The profile shows some 40,000 clones, 75% to 85% of them singletons. This sample comprised PBMCs, obtained from a glioma patient whose treatment included an IDH1 peptide vaccine. The receptors shown here come from a man aged 35 to 55 with glioma.

The CDR3 sequence: CASRGGTSGLNEQFF. The CDR3 DNA follows: TGTGCCAGCAGGGGAGGGACTAGCGGACTCAATGAGCAGTTCTTC. The chain links TRBV5-4 to TRBJ2-1, with 11 nucleotides matching TRBD2. The germline V gene has CDR1 SGHNT and CDR2 YYREEE (reference sequence). This CDR3 has 15 amino acids. With V trimmed by 5 bases and J by 6 bases, 7 bases remained unmatched. Based on the CDR3 plus reference TRBV5-4 and TRBJ2-1, the full variable domain is ETGVTQSPTHLIKTRGQQVTLRCSSQSGHNTVSWYQQALGQGPQFIFQYYREEENGRGNFPPRFSGLQFPNYSSELNVNALELDDSALYLCASRGGTSGLNEQFFGPGTRLTVL.

Only one count was recorded for this clone. The DNA for the CDR3 is TGCGCCAGCAGCCAAGCGACTAGCGGGGCCTACGAGCAGTACTTC. The encoded protein is CASSQATSGAYEQYF. The V call is TRBV4-3, the J call TRBJ2-5; 11 bases match TRBD2. Matching the DNA end better, TRBJ2-7 makes the J call doubtful. There are 15 residues in the CDR3. Germline CDR1 and CDR2: LGHNA and YSLEER.

This chain connects TRBV4-3 to TRBJ2-3; D not certain. This CDR3 contains 12 residues. The germline CDR1 and CDR2 sequences are LGHNA and YSLEER. V gave up 1 base and J gave up 5 bases, with 4 bases separating them. CDR3 loop: CASSQGGDTQYF. In nucleotides, the CDR3 is TGCGCCAGCAGCCAAGGGGGAGATACGCAGTATTTT.

For the CDR3, the DNA is TGCAGCGTTGCAGGGCCCCGCGGGGTCGATGAGCAGTTCTTC. It yields the protein CSVAGPRGVDEQFF. V is TRBV29-1 and J is TRBJ2-1; the D gene is possibly TRBD2 (6 bases). Trimming removed 4 bases from V and 8 bases from J, with 18 bases in between. CDR1 is SQVTM, CDR2 ANQGSEA, per germline. This CDR3 comprises 14 residues.

The chain couples TRBV7-8 to TRBJ2-5, with 8 bases that match TRBD1. The CDR3 is 14 residues long. From germline, CDR1 is SGHVS and CDR2 FQNEAQ. The trim removed 4 bases at V and 4 bases at J, leaving 5 bases unmatched. CDR3 nucleotides: TGTGCCAGCAGCTCCAGGACAGGGTCAGAGACCCAGTACTTC. It translates to CASSSRTGSETQYF.

The chain combines TRBV10-3 with TRBJ1-1; 8 bases agree with TRBD1. V shed 2 bases, J shed 0 bases, and the junction held 2 bases outside the gene matches. This CDR3 contains 15 residues. In germline, CDR1 is ENHRY, CDR2 SYGVKD. The CDR3 region is CAISEPGQVNTEAFF. The DNA of the CDR3 is TGTGCCATCAGTGAGCCGGGACAGGTGAACACTGAAGCTTTCTTT.

V gene TRBV6-5 combines with J gene TRBJ2-5, with 9 bases that match TRBD1. The V gene end was trimmed by 4 bases and the J gene end by 5 bases; junction bases not matched to a gene: 11. The CDR3 spans 16 residues. Germline lookup yields CDR1 MNHEY and CDR2 SVGAGI. The CDR3 loop reads CASSFAPGQGRETQYF. The CDR3 DNA is TGTGCCAGCAGTTTTGCACCGGGACAGGGTCGGGAGACCCAGTACTTC.

The V gene is TRBV5-4, the J gene TRBJ2-3, with 9 bases matching TRBD2. Trimming at V came to 0 bases and at J to 3 bases, leaving 5 bases not matched to a gene. There are 16 residues in the CDR3. Looked up from germline, CDR1 is SGHNT and CDR2 is YYREEE (reference sequence). This CDR3 is CASSLEASGATDTQYF. The CDR3 DNA is TGTGCCAGCAGCTTGGAGGCTAGCGGGGCAACAGATACGCAGTATTTT.

This clone has only one observation. J is TRBJ1-3 and V is TRBV10-3, with D perhaps matching TRBD1 (6 bases). Deletions cut 6 bases from V and 0 bases from J, with 12 bases between. CDR1 is ENHRY and CDR2 is SYGVKD in the germline V gene. This CDR3 comprises 15 residues. The CDR3 DNA sequence: TGTGCCATCAGCAAAGGGGGGAGCTCTGGAAACACCATATATTTT. This gives the protein CAISKGGSSGNTIYF.

This chain connects TRBV27 to TRBJ2-3; 8 bases are a match to TRBD1. The germline gives CDR1 MNHEY, CDR2 SMNVEV (reference sequence). This CDR3 comprises 13 residues. The V gene end was trimmed by 8 bases and the J gene end by 2 bases; junction bases not matched to a gene: 3. CDR3 coding DNA: TGTGCCAGCGGGGACAGGTACACAGATACGCAGTATTTT. Translated, it gives CASGDRYTDTQYF.

The V call is TRBV27, the J call TRBJ2-1; 10 nucleotides align to TRBD2. The CDR3 has 16 residues. Looked up from germline, CDR1 is MNHEY and CDR2 is SMNVEV (reference sequence). V gave up 6 bases and J gave up 3 bases; unmatched junction bases: 8. CDR3 sequence reads: CASSPQVAGGYNEQFF. CDR3 in DNA: TGTGCCAGCAGCCCTCAGGTAGCGGGGGGCTACAATGAGCAGTTCTTC.

The chain recombines TRBV30 with TRBJ2-3; tentative D call: TRBD1 (5 bases). Trimming took off 3 bases at V and 0 bases at J, with 10 bases between the two ends. This CDR3 region has 14 residues. Germline assignment: CDR1 GTSNPN and CDR2 SVGIG (reference sequence). CDR3 residues: CAWSGHRSTDTQYF. The CDR3, as DNA: TGTGCCTGGAGCGGGCACAGGAGCACAGATACGCAGTATTTT.

This clone was found once. The chain combines TRBV18 with TRBJ2-5; D not resolved. The germline V and J ends were trimmed by 1 base and 2 bases, with 8 bases remaining between them. The CDR3 is 14 amino acids. Germline V lookup: CDR1 KGHSH, CDR2 LQKENI. In nucleotides, the CDR3 is TGTGCCAGCTCACCACGGCGAGAACAAGAGACCCAGTACTTC. The encoded protein is CASSPRREQETQYF.

The chain recombines TRBV10-1 with TRBJ2-2; D remains unclear. Trimming shortened V by 5 bases and J by 2 bases, and 3 bases separated the two germline ends. This CDR3 contains 12 residues. Germline lookup yields CDR1 WNHNN and CDR2 SYGVQD (reference sequence). In DNA form, the CDR3 reads TGCGCCAGCAGTAAAAACACCGGGGAGCTGTTTTTT. This encodes CASSKNTGELFF.

The J gene is TRBJ1-1, the V gene TRBV30, with a weak D call TRBD1 (5 bases). Trimming removed 2 bases at V and 6 bases at J, with 19 bases between. This CDR3 spans 15 amino acids. Per germline, CDR1 GTSNPN and CDR2 SVGIG (reference sequence). The CDR3 region is CAWSPIASRVAEAFF. CDR3 DNA sequence: TGTGCCTGGAGTCCCATCGCGAGCAGGGTCGCTGAAGCTTTCTTT.

This clone showed up just a few times. The chain has TRBV7-2 and TRBJ2-1; 14 positions agree with TRBD2. The CDR3 length is 14 residues. CDR1 and CDR2 (germline): SGHTA, FQGNSA. V was pared by 5 bases and J by 13 bases, with 7 bases of the junction left unmatched. The CDR3, as DNA: TGTGCCAGCAGCCAAGGGACTAGCGGGAGAGTCCAGTTCTTC. Its translation: CASSQGTSGRVQFF. The variable domain in full, with the rest retrieved from reference TRBV7-2 and TRBJ2-1, is GAGVSQSPSNKVTEKGKDVELRCDPISGHTALYWYRQSLGQGLEFLIYFQGNSAPDKSGLPSDRFSAERTGGSVSTLTIQRTQQEDSAVYLCASSQGTSGRVQFFGPGTRLTVL.

The chain has TRBV5-1 and TRBJ1-1; TRBD1 might be the D (5 bases). Trimming stripped 0 bases from V and 4 bases from J, with 10 bases between. From germline, CDR1 is SGHRS and CDR2 YFSETQ. The length of the CDR3 is 14 residues. The CDR3 sequence is CASSLVRGSTEAFF. The CDR3, as DNA: TGCGCCAGCAGCTTGGTCCGGGGCTCCACTGAAGCTTTCTTT.

This chain joins TRBV7-9 and TRBJ2-7, with D possibly TRBD1 on 6 matching bases. Trimming shortened V by 4 bases and J by 5 bases, and 21 bases separated the two germline ends. CDR3 length: 16 residues. CDR1 and CDR2 (germline): SEHNR, FQNEAQ (reference sequence). The CDR3 here is CASSSGVQTGRDEQYF. DNA of the CDR3: TGTGCCAGCAGCTCAGGTGTACAGACAGGAAGAGACGAGCAGTACTTC.

Details on this clone: The sample has other DNA sequences that encode this CDR3 too. This chain links TRBV5-4 with TRBJ2-2; weak D call: TRBD2 (6 bases). The CDR3 loop spans 16 amino acids. Germline values: CDR1 SGHNT, CDR2 YYREEE (reference sequence). Trimming took 0 bases from V and 4 from J, leaving 13 bases between them. CDR3 in amino acids: CASSLGGGEITGELFF. The CDR3 nucleotides read TGTGCCAGCAGCTTGGGGGGCGGGGAGATCACCGGGGAGCTGTTTTTT.

The CDR3 coding sequence is TGTGCCAGCAGCTTAGTCGGGGAGACCCAGTACTTC. This encodes CASSLVGETQYF. The chain links TRBV5-4 to TRBJ2-5; D uncertain. The V gene's germline CDR1 is SGHNT and CDR2 YYREEE (reference sequence). The V end lost 2 bases, the J end lost 5 bases, and 7 bases lay between the germline ends. The CDR3 is made up of 12 amino acids.

The genes are TRBV5-4 and TRBJ2-2; 8 bases fit TRBD2. Trimming took 4 bases from V and 0 from J; bases not matched to a gene: 8. CDR3 length: 17 amino acids. Germline CDR1 reads SGHNT; CDR2 reads YYREEE (reference sequence). As DNA, the CDR3 is TGTGCCAGCAGCCCACCGGGGGGGACGACGAACACCGGGGAGCTGTTTTTT. Its translation: CASSPPGGTTNTGELFF.

The V and J genes are TRBV2 and TRBJ2-2, with 7 bases that match TRBD2. Germline loops: CDR1 SNHLY, CDR2 FYNNEI. Trimming cost V 6 bases and J 3 bases; bases outside gene matches: 4. This CDR3 has 14 amino acids. CDR3 loop: CASRREWDTGELFF. DNA for the CDR3: TGTGCCAGCAGGCGGGAGTGGGACACCGGGGAGCTGTTTTTT.

This chain links TRBV4-3 with TRBJ2-2; 13 bases align to TRBD2. With V trimmed by 2 bases and J by 4 bases, 4 bases remained unmatched. There are 17 residues in the CDR3. Germline V CDR1 and CDR2: LGHNA, YSLEER. The CDR3 spells CASSQSGLAGFTGELFF. CDR3 DNA: TGCGCCAGCAGCCAATCGGGACTAGCGGGGTTCACCGGGGAGCTGTTTTTT.

This chain joins TRBV5-4 and TRBJ2-3; 13 nucleotides align to TRBD2. Germline V gene data show CDR1 as SGHNT and CDR2 as YYREEE (reference sequence). V gave up 4 bases and J gave up 6 bases; unmatched junction bases: 5. CDR3 size: 15 residues. The CDR3 spells CASSGGLAGIDTQYF. CDR3 in DNA: TGTGCCAGCAGCGGGGGACTAGCGGGGATCGATACGCAGTATTTT.

V usage is TRBV7-9 and J usage is TRBJ2-3; 9 bases agree with TRBD2. Trimming at V came to 4 bases and at J to 0 bases, leaving 11 bases not matched to a gene. Per germline, CDR1 SEHNR and CDR2 FQNEAQ (reference sequence). The CDR3 covers 18 residues. CDR3 in amino acids: CASSSEGASGTSTDTQYF. The DNA of the CDR3 is TGTGCCAGCAGCTCAGAGGGGGCTAGCGGGACTAGCACAGATACGCAGTATTTT.

The J gene is TRBJ2-5, the V gene TRBV5-6; D remains unclear. CDR1 is SGHDT, CDR2 YYEEEE, per germline. Trimming removed 2 bases at V and 3 bases at J, with 14 bases between. This CDR3 contains 15 residues. The CDR3 DNA is TGTGCCAGCAGCTTACTCGATATTGGGAAAGAGACCCAGTACTTC. This codes for CASSLLDIGKETQYF.